This T cell receptor beta chain derives from a study of T cells expressing NK-cell markers. Study-wide context: There were seven HCMV-seropositive donors and one seronegative donor among the eight sequenced.

UMI-tagged 5'RACE template switching yielded the TCR beta cDNA. From its re-call of the 5' RACE reads, TCRdb lists each CDR3 protein once, without DNA. The table lists 550,000 or so distinct CDR3 sequences. This CDR3 contains 12 residues. This sequence joins TRBV21-1 and TRBJ1-1. TRBV21-1 counts as a pseudogene. The sample consisted of blood T cells: a sorted CD56 or NKG2C T cell subset, CD4+ or CD8+ T cells, or bulk PBMC T cells (not recorded which). This sequence was found in a man aged 18 to 30 in good health. The CDR3 loop is CASSKITPEAFF.